This is a list of T cell receptor beta chains from one sample in a study of cytomegalovirus exposure and HLA in healthy donors. Libraries were prepared by immunoSEQ multiplex PCR; TCRdb keeps only in-frame clonotypes and omits some of them. The sample holds more than 95,000 clones; around 70% are singletons and the top ten take approximately 1.2%. Sequencing used PBMCs. All receptors come from a middle-aged man in good health and CMV-seronegative. The CDR3 runs from the conserved cysteine through the conserved F or W. D genes are given only for firm matches. The listing skips clone size in some rows; elsewhere it reads once, few, many or a size class.

CDR3 length	V gene	clone size	J gene	D gene	CDR3 DNA	CDR3 protein
15	TRBV15	.	TRBJ2-5	.	TGTGCCACCAGCAGACAACAGGGTATAGGAGAGACCCAGTACTTC	CATSRQQGIGETQYF
14	TRBV19	.	TRBJ1-1	.	TGTGCCAGTAGTATGGGTCGGGTTCGCACTGAAGCTTTCTTT	CASSMGRVRTEAFF
16	TRBV19	.	TRBJ1-5	.	TGTGCCAGTAGTATAGATGAGGTAGGGGGACGTCAGCCCCAGCATTTT	CASSIDEVGGRQPQHF
15	TRBV7-9	few	TRBJ1-2	.	TGTGCCAGCAGCTTATTCGGGGTGAAGGACTATGGCTACACCTTC	CASSLFGVKDYGYTF
14	TRBV28	.	TRBJ1-2	.	TGTGCCAGCAGTTTATCGGCAGGCTACTATGGCTACACCTTC	CASSLSAGYYGYTF
13	TRBV6-1	once	TRBJ1-1	.	TGTGCCAGCAGGGGGGAGGGGAACACTGAAGCTTTCTTT	CASRGEGNTEAFF
14	TRBV6-5	.	TRBJ2-7	TRBD1	TGTGCCAGCAGTACCGGGACAGGGGTGGGTGAGCAGTACTTC	CASSTGTGVGEQYF
15	TRBV27	.	TRBJ2-7	TRBD1	TGTGCCAGCAGTTTTCAGGGGGTATCGGCCTACGAGCAGTACTTC	CASSFQGVSAYEQYF
15	TRBV7-2	.	TRBJ2-7	TRBD2	TGTGCCAGCAGCTACCCCAGCGGGGGGGCCTACGAGCAGTACTTC	CASSYPSGGAYEQYF
16	TRBV5-6	.	TRBJ1-5	TRBD1	TGTGCCAGCAGCTTGGCCGGGACAGGGGGCCGACAGCCCCAGCATTTT	CASSLAGTGGRQPQHF
14	TRBV19	.	TRBJ2-5	TRBD1	TGTGCCAGTAGTATCGGGACAGGCCAAGAGACCCAGTACTTC	CASSIGTGQETQYF
16	TRBV4-1	.	TRBJ2-7	TRBD2	TGCGCCAGCAGCCAAGAACCACGTAGCGGGTCCTACGAGCAGTACTTC	CASSQEPRSGSYEQYF
15	TRBV5-8	.	TRBJ2-7	TRBD1	TGTGCCAGCAGCTATTGGACAGGGGCGGTCAAAGAGCAGTACTTC	CASSYWTGAVKEQYF
14	TRBV6-5	few	TRBJ2-3	TRBD2	TGTGCCAGCAACCCGGGAGGATTCACAGATACGCAGTATTTT	CASNPGGFTDTQYF
14	TRBV27	.	TRBJ2-6	.	TGTGCCAGCAGTTGGAGCTCTGGGGCCAACGTCCTGACTTTC	CASSWSSGANVLTF
15	TRBV9	.	TRBJ1-2	TRBD1	TGTGCCAGCAGCGAGGAACAGGGGCGCGGCTATGGCTACACCTTC	CASSEEQGRGYGYTF
15	TRBV15	.	TRBJ1-4	TRBD1	TGTGCCACCAGCAGAAACAGGGGGGGGAATGAAAAACTGTTTTTT	CATSRNRGGNEKLFF
17	TRBV7-8	once	TRBJ2-3	TRBD2	TGTGCCAGCAGCTTAGACCCCTGGGGGGGGGTCACAGATACGCAGTATTTT	CASSLDPWGGVTDTQYF
15	TRBV11-2	.	TRBJ2-7	TRBD2	TGTGCCAGCAGCTTAGATATGGCGGGGGCCTACGAGCAGTACTTC	CASSLDMAGAYEQYF
15	TRBV2	.	TRBJ2-5	.	TGTGCCAGCAGTGACATAAGGGGGATAGGGGAGACCCAGTACTTC	CASSDIRGIGETQYF
14	TRBV29-1	.	TRBJ2-7	TRBD1	TGCAGCGTTGAAGATCGGGGACAGGGCTTCGAGCAGTACTTC	CSVEDRGQGFEQYF
14	TRBV29-1	once	TRBJ2-7	TRBD2	TGCAGCGTGACGGGGGAGGGCCTCTCCTACGAGCAGTACTTC	CSVTGEGLSYEQYF
11	TRBV29-1	once	TRBJ1-2	.	TGCAGCGCCGGTGGGGGGGATGGCTACACCTTC	CSAGGGDGYTF
14	TRBV25-1	.	TRBJ2-5	TRBD1	TGTGCCAGCAGTGTACAGGGGCGATCGGAGACCCAGTACTTC	CASSVQGRSETQYF
14	TRBV6-4	few	TRBJ1-1	.	TGTGCCAGCAGTGACTCGAACAGAAACACTGAAGCTTTCTTT	CASSDSNRNTEAFF
13	TRBV30	.	TRBJ1-2	.	TGTGCCTGGAGTGTACGAGGGTTGAGGGGCTACACCTTC	CAWSVRGLRGYTF
16	TRBV27	once	TRBJ1-5	TRBD1	TGTGCCAGCAGTTCAGGATGGACAGGGGTTTTTCAGCCCCAGCATTTT	CASSSGWTGVFQPQHF
17	TRBV18	.	TRBJ2-5	TRBD2	TGTGCCAGCTCACCACGAGCGGGGGCTTTGAGTGGAGAGACCCAGTACTTC	CASSPRAGALSGETQYF
14	TRBV10-3	.	TRBJ2-2	.	TGTGCCATCAGTCCGGGACTTAACACCGGGGAGCTGTTTTTT	CAISPGLNTGELFF
16	TRBV4-2	.	TRBJ1-1	.	TGTGCCAGCAGCCAAGCGGCAGGGGCCATGAACACTGAAGCTTTCTTT	CASSQAAGAMNTEAFF
15	TRBV7-9	.	TRBJ2-1	TRBD1	TGTGCCAGCAGCTCCCGGGACAGAGCCTACAATGAGCAGTTCTTC	CASSSRDRAYNEQFF
13	TRBV5-8	.	TRBJ2-2	.	TGTGCCAGCAGCTTGTTGGAGACCGGGGAGCTGTTTTTT	CASSLLETGELFF
15	TRBV10-1	.	TRBJ2-2	TRBD1	TGCGCCAGCAGTGAAGGACAGGGGTATACCGGGGAGCTGTTTTTT	CASSEGQGYTGELFF
16	TRBV9	.	TRBJ2-7	.	TGTGCCAGCAGCGCGTCCGCGGGAATTGGGGCCTACGAGCAGTACTTC	CASSASAGIGAYEQYF
15	TRBV4-1	.	TRBJ2-7	TRBD1	TGCGCCAGCAGCCCCGGACAGGCAATCTCCTACGAGCAGTACTTC	CASSPGQAISYEQYF
15	TRBV7-7	few	TRBJ2-1	TRBD2	TGTGCTAGCAGCCAAGGCGGGGGGCGGGGCGATGAGCAGTTCTTC	CASSQGGGRGDEQFF
13	TRBV30	.	TRBJ2-7	TRBD2	TGTGCCTGGTCTACTAGCGGGACGTACGAGCAGTACTTC	CAWSTSGTYEQYF
15	TRBV6-5	.	TRBJ2-3	.	TGTGCCAGCAGCCCCGGGGGTTGGGTCACAGATACGCAGTATTTT	CASSPGGWVTDTQYF
13	TRBV27	.	TRBJ2-1	.	TGTGCCAGCAGTTTAGTCCCTCACAATGAGCAGTTCTTC	CASSLVPHNEQFF
16	TRBV11-2	.	TRBJ1-6	TRBD1	TGTGCCAGCAGGTCCCGGACAGGGTGGGAAAATTCACCCCTCCACTTT	CASRSRTGWENSPLHF
14	TRBV7-9	few	TRBJ1-4	TRBD1	TGTGCCAGCAGCTTAGAACGCAGGGGGGAAAAACTGTTTTTT	CASSLERRGEKLFF
14	TRBV4-2	few	TRBJ1-1	TRBD1	TGTGCCAGCAGCCTAGGGACAGCCAACACTGAAGCTTTCTTT	CASSLGTANTEAFF
15	TRBV7-9	.	TRBJ1-6	TRBD1	TGTGCCAGCACCCCAGCCGGACAGGGAGGTTCACCCCTCCACTTT	CASTPAGQGGSPLHF
16	TRBV7-9	.	TRBJ2-1	.	TGTGCCAGCAGCTTAATCACAGGGCCGTCCTACAATGAGCAGTTCTTC	CASSLITGPSYNEQFF
15	TRBV5-1	.	TRBJ2-3	TRBD1	TGCGCCAGCAGGCCCCCGGGACAGGGAAAGGGTACGCAGTATTTT	CASRPPGQGKGTQYF
12	TRBV6-1	.	TRBJ2-3	.	TGTGCCAGCAGTGAAGCGGGCTATACGCAGTATTTT	CASSEAGYTQYF
12	TRBV7-9	.	TRBJ1-5	.	TGTGCCAGCAGCTTAATCGGACATCCCCAGCATTTT	CASSLIGHPQHF
13	TRBV11-3	.	TRBJ1-1	.	TGTGCCAGCAGCTTCGCGGGGGACACTGAAGCTTTCTTT	CASSFAGDTEAFF
15	TRBV7-2	few	TRBJ2-3	.	TGTGCCAGCAGCTCCTGGGACATCTCGTCGGATACGCAGTATTTT	CASSSWDISSDTQYF
13	TRBV2	.	TRBJ1-5	TRBD1	TGTGCCAGCAGGACGACAGGGGACCAGCCCCAGCATTTT	CASRTTGDQPQHF
15	TRBV30	once	TRBJ2-7	.	TGTGCCTGGAGGCCTGACAGAAACGAATTGGACGAGCAGTACTTC	CAWRPDRNELDEQYF
12	TRBV27	once	TRBJ2-7	.	TGTGCCAGCACTGATAGCTCCTACGAGCAGTACTTC	CASTDSSYEQYF
14	TRBV9	.	TRBJ2-2	.	TGTGCCAGCATGGCGGGGGCTAACACCGGGGAGCTGTTTTTT	CASMAGANTGELFF
13	TRBV25-1	few	TRBJ1-5	.	TGTGCCAGCAGTGGACATAGCAATCAGCCCCAGCATTTT	CASSGHSNQPQHF
18	TRBV7-2	.	TRBJ2-3	TRBD2	TGTGCCAGCAGCTGGCCGGGACTAGCGGGAGAGTCGCCAGATACGCAGTATTTT	CASSWPGLAGESPDTQYF
18	TRBV9	.	TRBJ2-3	TRBD2	TGTGCCAGCAGCGTGGGGACTAGCGGGGGGGGTAGCACAGATACGCAGTATTTT	CASSVGTSGGGSTDTQYF
17	TRBV5-1	.	TRBJ1-1	.	TGCGCCAGCAGCTTGAGAACGGGAAGTTTCATGAACACTGAAGCTTTCTTT	CASSLRTGSFMNTEAFF
13	TRBV6-5	.	TRBJ2-2	.	TGTGCCAGCAGTAGGGGATCGGGCGGGGAGCTGTTTTTT	CASSRGSGGELFF